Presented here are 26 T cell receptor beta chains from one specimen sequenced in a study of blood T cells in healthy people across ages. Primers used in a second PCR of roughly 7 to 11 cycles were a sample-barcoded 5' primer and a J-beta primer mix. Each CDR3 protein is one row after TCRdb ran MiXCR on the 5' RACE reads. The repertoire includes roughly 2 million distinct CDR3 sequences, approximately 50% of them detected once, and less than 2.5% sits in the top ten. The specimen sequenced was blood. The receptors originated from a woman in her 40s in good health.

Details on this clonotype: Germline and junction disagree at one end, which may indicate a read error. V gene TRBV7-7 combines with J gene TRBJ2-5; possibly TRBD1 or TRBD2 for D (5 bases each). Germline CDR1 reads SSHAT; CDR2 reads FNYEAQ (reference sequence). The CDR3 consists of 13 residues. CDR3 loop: CASSFEDRGEQYF. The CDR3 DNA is TGTGCTAGCAGCTTTGAAGATAGAGGGGAGCAGTACTTC.

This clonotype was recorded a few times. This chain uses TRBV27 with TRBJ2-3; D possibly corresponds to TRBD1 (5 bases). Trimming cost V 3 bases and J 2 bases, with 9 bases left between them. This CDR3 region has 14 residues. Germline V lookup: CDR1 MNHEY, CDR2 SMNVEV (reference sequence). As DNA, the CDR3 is TGTGCCAGCAGTTTGACAGACCCCACAGATACGCAGTATTTT. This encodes CASSLTDPTDTQYF.

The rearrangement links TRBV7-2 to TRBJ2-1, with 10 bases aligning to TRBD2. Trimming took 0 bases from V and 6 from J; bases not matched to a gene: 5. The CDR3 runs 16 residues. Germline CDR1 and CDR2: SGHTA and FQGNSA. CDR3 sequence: CASSLALAGGTNEQFF. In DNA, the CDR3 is TGTGCCAGCAGCTTAGCTTTAGCGGGGGGTACCAATGAGCAGTTCTTC.

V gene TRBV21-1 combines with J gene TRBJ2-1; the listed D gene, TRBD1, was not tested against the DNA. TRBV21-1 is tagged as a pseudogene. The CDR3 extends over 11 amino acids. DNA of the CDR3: TGTGCCAGCACCAAAAGGGGGGAGCAGTTCTTC. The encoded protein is CASTKRGEQFF.

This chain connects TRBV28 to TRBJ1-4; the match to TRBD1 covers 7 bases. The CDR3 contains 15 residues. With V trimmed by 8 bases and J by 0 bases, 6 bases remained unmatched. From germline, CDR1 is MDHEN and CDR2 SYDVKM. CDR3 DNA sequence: TGTGCCAGCTTTCGACAGGGTGCAACTAATGAAAAACTGTTTTTT. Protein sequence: CASFRQGATNEKLFF.

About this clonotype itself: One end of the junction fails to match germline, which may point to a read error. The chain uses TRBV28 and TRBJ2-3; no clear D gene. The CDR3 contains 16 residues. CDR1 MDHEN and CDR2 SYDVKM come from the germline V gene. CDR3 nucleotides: TGCGCCAGCAGACGCCAATTCGGGTCGGCAGAAGAGACCCGGTATTTT. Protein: CASRRQFGSAEETRYF.

In DNA, the CDR3 is TGTGCCAGCAGCCCCAGGGGCCCGGGATCCTACGAGCAGTACTTC. The encoded protein is CASSPRGPGSYEQYF. V usage is TRBV7-9 and J usage is TRBJ2-7, with a possible D match to TRBD1 (6 bases). Germline V lookup: CDR1 SEHNR, CDR2 FQNEAQ (reference sequence). Trimming left V 5 bases short and J 1 base short, with 15 bases between. This CDR3 region has 15 residues.

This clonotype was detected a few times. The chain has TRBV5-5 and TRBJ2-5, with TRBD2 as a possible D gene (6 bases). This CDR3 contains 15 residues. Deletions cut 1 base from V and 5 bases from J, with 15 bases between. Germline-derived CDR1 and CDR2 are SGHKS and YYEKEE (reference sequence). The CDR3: CASSLFGGGRETQYF. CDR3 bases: TGTGCCAGCAGCTTGTTCGGGGGAGGACGGGAGACCCAGTACTTC.

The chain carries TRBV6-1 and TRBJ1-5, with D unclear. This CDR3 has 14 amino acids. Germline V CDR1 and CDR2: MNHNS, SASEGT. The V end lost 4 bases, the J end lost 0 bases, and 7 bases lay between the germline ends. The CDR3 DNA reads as TGTGCCAGCAGTGTGGTTAATAGCAATCAGCCCCAGCATTTT. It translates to CASSVVNSNQPQHF.

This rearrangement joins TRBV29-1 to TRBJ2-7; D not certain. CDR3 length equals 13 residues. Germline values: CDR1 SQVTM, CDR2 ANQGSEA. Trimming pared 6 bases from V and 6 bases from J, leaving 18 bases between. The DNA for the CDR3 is TGCAGCGTAGGTCCAGGTAGTCGCTGCGAGCAGTACTTC. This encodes CSVGPGSRCEQYF.

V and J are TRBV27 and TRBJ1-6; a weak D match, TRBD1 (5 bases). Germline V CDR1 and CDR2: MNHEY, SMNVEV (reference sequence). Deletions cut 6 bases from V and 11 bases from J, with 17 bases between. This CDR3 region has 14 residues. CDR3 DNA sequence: TGTGCCAGCAGGCAGACAGCCGTTGCCCCACCCCTCCACTTT. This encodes CASRQTAVAPPLHF.

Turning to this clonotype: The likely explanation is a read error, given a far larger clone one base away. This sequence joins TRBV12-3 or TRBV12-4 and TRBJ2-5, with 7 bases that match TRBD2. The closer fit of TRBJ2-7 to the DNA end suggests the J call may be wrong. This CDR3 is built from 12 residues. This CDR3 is CSSSRGGYEQYF. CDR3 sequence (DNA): TGTTCCAGCAGCCGGGGAGGGTACGAGCAGTACTTC.

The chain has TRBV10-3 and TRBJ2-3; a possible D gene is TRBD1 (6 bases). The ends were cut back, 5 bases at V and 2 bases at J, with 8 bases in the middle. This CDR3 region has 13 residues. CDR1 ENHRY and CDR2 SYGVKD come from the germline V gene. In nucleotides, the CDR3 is TGTGCCATCAGTCGGACAGACACAGATACGCAGTATTTT. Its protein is CAISRTDTDTQYF.

The CDR3 DNA sequence: TGTGCCAGCAGCCAAGAAGGGACGACAGATACGCAGTATTTT. This encodes CASSQEGTTDTQYF. The J gene is TRBJ2-3, the V gene TRBV14, with D possibly being TRBD1 or TRBD2 (5 bases each). Germline V lookup: CDR1 SGHDN, CDR2 FVKESK. The V end lost 0 bases, the J end lost 3 bases, and 7 bases lay between the germline ends. The CDR3 loop spans 14 amino acids. The full variable domain, in which reference TRBV14 and TRBJ2-3 provide the parts outside the CDR3, is EAGVTQFPSHSVIEKGQTVTLRCDPISGHDNLYWYRRVMGKEIKFLLHFVKESKQDESGMPNNRFLAERTGGTYSTLKVQPAELEDSGVYFCASSQEGTTDTQYFGPGTRLTVL.

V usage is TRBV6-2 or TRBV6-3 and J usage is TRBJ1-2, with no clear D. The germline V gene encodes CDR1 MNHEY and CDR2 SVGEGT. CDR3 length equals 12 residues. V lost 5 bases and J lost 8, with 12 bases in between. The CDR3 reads CASSEGIRGYTF. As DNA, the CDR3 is TGTGCCAGCAGTGAAGGGATACGCGGCTACACCTTC.

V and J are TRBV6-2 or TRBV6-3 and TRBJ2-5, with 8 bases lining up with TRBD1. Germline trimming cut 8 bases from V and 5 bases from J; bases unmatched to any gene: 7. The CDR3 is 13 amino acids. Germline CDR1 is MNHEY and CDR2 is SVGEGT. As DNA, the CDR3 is TGTGCCAGCCTCCCAGGGGGCCGGGAGACCCAGTACTTC. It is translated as CASLPGGRETQYF.

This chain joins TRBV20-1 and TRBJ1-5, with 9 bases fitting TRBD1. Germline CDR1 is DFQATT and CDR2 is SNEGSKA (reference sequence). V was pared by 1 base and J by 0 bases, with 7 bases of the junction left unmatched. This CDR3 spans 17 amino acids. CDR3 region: CSARGGGQGYSNQPQHF. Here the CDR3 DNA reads TGCAGTGCTAGAGGAGGGGGACAGGGATATAGCAATCAGCCCCAGCATTTT.

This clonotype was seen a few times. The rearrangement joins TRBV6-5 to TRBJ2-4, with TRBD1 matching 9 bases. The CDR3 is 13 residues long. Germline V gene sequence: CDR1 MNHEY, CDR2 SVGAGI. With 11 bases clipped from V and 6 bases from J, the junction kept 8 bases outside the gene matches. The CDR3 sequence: CAVQDRGTNIQYF. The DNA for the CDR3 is TGTGCCGTACAGGACAGGGGTACAAACATTCAGTACTTC.

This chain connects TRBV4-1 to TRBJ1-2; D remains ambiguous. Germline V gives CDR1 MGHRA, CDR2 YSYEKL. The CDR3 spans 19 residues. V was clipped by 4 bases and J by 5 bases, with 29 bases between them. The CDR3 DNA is TGCGCCAGCAGCCGAGACCCCTCTGACGGATCCAATCCCTCATATGGCTACACCTTC. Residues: CASSRDPSDGSNPSYGYTF.

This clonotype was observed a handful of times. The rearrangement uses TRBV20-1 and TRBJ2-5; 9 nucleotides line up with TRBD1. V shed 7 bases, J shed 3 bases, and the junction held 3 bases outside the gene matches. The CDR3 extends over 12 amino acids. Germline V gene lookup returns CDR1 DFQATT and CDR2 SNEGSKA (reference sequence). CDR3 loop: CSVDRGKETQYF. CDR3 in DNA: TGCAGTGTCGACAGGGGGAAAGAGACCCAGTACTTC.

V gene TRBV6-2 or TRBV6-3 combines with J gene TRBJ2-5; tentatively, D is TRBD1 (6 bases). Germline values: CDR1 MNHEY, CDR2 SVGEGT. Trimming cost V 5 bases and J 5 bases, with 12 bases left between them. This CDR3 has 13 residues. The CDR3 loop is CASSNRDPETQYF. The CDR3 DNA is TGTGCCAGCAGTAACAGGGATCCGGAGACCCAGTACTTC.

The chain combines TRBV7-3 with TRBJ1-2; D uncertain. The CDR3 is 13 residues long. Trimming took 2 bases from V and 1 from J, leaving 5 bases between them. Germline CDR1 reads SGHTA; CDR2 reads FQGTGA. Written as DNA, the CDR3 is TGTGCCAGCAGCTTATTCCTTAACTATGGCTACACCTTC. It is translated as CASSLFLNYGYTF.

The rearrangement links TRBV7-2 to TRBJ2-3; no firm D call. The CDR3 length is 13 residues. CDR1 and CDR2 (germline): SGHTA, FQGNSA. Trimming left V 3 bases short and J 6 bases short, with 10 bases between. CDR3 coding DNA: TGTGCCAGCAGCTTTGGGATATGGGATACGCAGTATTTT. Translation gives CASSFGIWDTQYF.

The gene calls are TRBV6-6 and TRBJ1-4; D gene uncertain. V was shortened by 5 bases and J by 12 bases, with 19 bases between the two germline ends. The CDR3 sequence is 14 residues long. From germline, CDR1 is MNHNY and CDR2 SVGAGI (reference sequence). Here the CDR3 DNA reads TGTGCCAGCAGTCGACGGACGGGCGGTGACGAACTGTTTTTT. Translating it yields CASSRRTGGDELFF.

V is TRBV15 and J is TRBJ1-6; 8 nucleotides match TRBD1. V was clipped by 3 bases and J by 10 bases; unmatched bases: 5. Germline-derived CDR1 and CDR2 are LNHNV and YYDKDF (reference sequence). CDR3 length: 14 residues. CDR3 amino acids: CATSSWTGYSPLHF. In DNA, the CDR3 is TGTGCCACCAGCAGTTGGACAGGGTACTCACCCCTCCACTTT.

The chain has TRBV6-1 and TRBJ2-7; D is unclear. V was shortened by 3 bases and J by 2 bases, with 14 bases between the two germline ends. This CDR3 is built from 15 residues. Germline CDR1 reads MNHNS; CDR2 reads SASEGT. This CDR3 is CASSDPGQPTYEQYF. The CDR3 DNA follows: TGTGCCAGCAGTGACCCTGGTCAGCCGACCTACGAGCAGTACTTC.